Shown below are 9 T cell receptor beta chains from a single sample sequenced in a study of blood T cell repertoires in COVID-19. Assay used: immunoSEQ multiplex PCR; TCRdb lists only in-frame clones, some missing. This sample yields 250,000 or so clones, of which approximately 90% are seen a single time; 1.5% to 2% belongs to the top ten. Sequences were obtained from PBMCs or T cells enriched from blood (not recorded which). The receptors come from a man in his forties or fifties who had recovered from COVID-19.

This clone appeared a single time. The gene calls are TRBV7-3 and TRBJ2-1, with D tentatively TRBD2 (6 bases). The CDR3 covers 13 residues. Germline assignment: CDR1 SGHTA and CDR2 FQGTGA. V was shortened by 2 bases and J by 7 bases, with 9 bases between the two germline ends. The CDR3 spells CASSLAGRNEQFF. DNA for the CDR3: TGTGCCAGCAGCTTAGCGGGGAGGAATGAGCAGTTCTTC.

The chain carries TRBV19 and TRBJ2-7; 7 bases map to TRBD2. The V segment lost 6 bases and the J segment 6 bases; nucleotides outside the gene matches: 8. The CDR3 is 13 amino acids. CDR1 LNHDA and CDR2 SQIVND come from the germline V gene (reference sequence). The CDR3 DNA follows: TGTGCCAGTAGCCTCAAGCGGGGTTCCGAGCAGTACTTC. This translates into CASSLKRGSEQYF. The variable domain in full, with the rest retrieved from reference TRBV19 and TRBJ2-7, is DGGITQSPKYLFRKEGQNVTLSCEQNLNHDAMYWYRQDPGQGLRLIYYSQIVNDFQKGDIAEGYSVSREKKESFPLTVTSAQKNPTAFYLCASSLKRGSEQYFGPGTRLTVT.

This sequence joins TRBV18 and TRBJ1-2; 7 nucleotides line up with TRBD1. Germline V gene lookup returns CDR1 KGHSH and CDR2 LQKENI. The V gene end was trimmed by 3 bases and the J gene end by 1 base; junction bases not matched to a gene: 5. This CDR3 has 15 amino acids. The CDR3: CASSPGTDINYGYTF. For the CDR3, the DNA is TGTGCCAGCTCACCCGGGACAGATATTAACTATGGCTACACCTTC.

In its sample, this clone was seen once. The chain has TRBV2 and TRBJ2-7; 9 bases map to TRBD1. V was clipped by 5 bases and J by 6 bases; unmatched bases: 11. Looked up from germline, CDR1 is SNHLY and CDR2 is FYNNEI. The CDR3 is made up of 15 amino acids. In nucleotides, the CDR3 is TGTGCCAGCAGTAGCCAGGGACAGGGTCACGGCGAGCAGTACTTC. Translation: CASSSQGQGHGEQYF.

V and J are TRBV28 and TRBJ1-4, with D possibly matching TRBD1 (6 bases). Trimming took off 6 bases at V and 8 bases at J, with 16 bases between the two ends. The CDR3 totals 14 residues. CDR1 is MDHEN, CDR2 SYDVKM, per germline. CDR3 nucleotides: TGTGCCAGCAGATACCCAGGGGAGGGCGAAAAACTGTTTTTT. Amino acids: CASRYPGEGEKLFF.

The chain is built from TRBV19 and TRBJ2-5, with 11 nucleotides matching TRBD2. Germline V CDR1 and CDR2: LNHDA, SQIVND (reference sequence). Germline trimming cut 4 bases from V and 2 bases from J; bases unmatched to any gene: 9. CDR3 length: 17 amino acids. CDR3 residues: CASSRSFTSGGQETQYF. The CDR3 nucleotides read TGTGCCAGTAGTAGAAGCTTCACTAGCGGGGGTCAAGAGACCCAGTACTTC.

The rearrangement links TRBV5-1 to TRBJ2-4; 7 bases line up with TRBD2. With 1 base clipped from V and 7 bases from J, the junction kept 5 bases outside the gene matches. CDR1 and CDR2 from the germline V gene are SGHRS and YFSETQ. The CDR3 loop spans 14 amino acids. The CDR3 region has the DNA TGCGCCAGCAGCTTGCTTCAGGGAGGGAACATTCAGTACTTC. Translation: CASSLLQGGNIQYF.

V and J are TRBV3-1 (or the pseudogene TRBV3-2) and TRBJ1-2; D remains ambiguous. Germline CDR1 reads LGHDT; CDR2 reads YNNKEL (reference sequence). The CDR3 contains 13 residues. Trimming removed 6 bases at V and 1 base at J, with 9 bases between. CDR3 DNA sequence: TGTGCCAGCAGGAGGAAAGATAACTATGGCTACACCTTC. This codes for CASRRKDNYGYTF.

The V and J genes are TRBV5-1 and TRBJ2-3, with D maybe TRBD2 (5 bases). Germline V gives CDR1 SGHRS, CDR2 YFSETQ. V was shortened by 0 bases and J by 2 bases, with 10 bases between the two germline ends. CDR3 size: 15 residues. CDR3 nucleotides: TGCGCCAGCAGCTTGGTTCCGGGGTCCACAGATACGCAGTATTTT. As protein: CASSLVPGSTDTQYF.